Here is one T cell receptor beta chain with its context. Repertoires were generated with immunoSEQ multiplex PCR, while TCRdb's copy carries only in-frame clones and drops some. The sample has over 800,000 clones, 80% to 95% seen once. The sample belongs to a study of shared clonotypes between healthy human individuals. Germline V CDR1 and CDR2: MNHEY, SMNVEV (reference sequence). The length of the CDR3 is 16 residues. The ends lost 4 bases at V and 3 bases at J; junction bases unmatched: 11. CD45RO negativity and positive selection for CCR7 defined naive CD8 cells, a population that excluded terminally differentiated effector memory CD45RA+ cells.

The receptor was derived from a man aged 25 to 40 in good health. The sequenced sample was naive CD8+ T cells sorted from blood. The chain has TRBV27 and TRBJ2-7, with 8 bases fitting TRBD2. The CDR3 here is CASSSPGGAGRYEQYF. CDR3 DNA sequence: TGTGCCAGCAGTTCCCCGGGGGGGGCGGGGCGCTACGAGCAGTACTTC.